This T cell receptor beta chain was captured in a study of human T cells and chemical hapten exposure. TCRdb reanalysed the RACE reads using MiXCR and keeps one entry per CDR3 protein. Of some 93,000 distinct CDR3 sequences in the sample, about 8.6% were seen once. The time point here: healthy volunteer bleed at 2 weeks. Unfractionated whole blood was the source from which total RNA was extracted. This TCR was sampled from a female donor in good health. Some clones in this sample may be carry-over from other donors' samples. The sample was whole blood.

The CDR3 coding sequence is TGCAGTGCTAGGTCAGAAGGACTAGCGGAGATAAGCTCCTACAATGAGCAGTTCTTC. As protein: CSARSEGLAEISSYNEQFF. The chain combines TRBV20-1 with TRBJ2-1; 10 positions agree with TRBD2. This CDR3 has 19 residues. Trimming cost V 3 bases and J 0 bases; bases outside gene matches: 14. Germline CDR1 reads DFQATT; CDR2 reads SNEGSKA (reference sequence).